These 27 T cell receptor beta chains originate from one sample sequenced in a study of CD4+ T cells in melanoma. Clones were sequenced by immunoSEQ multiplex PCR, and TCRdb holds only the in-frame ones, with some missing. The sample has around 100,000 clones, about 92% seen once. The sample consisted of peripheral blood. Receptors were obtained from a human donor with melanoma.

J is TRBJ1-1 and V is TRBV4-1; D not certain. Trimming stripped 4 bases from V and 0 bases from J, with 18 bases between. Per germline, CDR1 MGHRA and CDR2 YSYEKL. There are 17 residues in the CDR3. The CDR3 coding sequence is TGCGCCAGCAGCCCCCCCTCCGGGTCGAGAATGAACACTGAAGCTTTCTTT. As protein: CASSPPSGSRMNTEAFF.

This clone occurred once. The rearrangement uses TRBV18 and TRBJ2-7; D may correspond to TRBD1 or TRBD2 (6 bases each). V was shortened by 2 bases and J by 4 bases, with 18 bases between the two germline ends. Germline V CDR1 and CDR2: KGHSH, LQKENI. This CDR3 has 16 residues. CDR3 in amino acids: CASSPEAQGGGYEQYF. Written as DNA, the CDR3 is TGTGCCAGCTCACCAGAAGCACAGGGAGGAGGTTACGAGCAGTACTTC.

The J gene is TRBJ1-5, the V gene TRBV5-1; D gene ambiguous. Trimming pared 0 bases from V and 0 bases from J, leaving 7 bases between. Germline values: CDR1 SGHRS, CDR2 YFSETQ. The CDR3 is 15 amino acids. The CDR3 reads CASSLGGYSNQPQHF. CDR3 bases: TGCGCCAGCAGCTTGGGCGGGTATAGCAATCAGCCCCAGCATTTT.

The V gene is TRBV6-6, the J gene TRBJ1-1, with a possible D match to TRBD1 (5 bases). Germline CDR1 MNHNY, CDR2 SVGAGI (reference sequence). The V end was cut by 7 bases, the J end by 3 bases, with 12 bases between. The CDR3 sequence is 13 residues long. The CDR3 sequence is CASTEAGDTEAFF. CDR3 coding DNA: TGTGCCAGCACAGAGGCGGGGGACACTGAAGCTTTCTTT.

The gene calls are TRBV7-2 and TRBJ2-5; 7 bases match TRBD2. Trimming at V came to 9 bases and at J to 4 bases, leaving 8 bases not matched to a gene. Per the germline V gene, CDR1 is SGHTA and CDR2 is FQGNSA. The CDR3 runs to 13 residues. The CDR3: CASFLAGAETQYF. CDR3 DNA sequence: TGTGCCAGTTTTTTGGCGGGAGCAGAGACCCAGTACTTC.

CDR3 coding DNA: TGTGCCAGCAGCTTAGAGGGGACTAGCTTCTACGAGCAGTACTTC. Its protein is CASSLEGTSFYEQYF. V is TRBV7-8 and J is TRBJ2-7; TRBD2 matches at 9 bases. CDR1 and CDR2 (germline): SGHVS, FQNEAQ. This CDR3 region has 15 residues. With 1 base clipped from V and 3 bases from J, the junction kept 4 bases outside the gene matches.

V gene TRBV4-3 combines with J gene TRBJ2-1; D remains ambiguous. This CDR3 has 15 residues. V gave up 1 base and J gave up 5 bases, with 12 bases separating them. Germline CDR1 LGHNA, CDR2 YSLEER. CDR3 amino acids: CASSQGRVDNNEQFF. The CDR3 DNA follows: TGCGCCAGCAGCCAAGGTCGAGTAGATAACAATGAGCAGTTCTTC.

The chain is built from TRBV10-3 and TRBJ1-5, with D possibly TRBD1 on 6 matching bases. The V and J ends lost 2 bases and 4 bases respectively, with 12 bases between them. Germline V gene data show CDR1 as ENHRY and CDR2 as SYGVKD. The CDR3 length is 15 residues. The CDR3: CAISETSGANQPQHF. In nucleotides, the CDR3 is TGTGCCATCAGTGAGACGTCGGGGGCAAATCAGCCCCAGCATTTT.

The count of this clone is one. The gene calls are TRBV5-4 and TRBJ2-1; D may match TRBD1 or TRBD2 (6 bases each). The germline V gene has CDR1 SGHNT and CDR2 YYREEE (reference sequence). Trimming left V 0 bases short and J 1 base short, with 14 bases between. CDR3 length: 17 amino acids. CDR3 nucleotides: TGTGCCAGCAGCTTGGACGGGGGCGTTATGTCCTACAATGAGCAGTTCTTC. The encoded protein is CASSLDGGVMSYNEQFF.

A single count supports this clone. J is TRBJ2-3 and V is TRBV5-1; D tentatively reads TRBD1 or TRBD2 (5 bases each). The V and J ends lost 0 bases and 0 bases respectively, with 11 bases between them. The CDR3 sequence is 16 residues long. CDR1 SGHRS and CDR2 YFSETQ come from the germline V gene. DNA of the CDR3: TGCGCCAGCAGCTTGGTGGGGGATACTAGCACAGATACGCAGTATTTT. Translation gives CASSLVGDTSTDTQYF.

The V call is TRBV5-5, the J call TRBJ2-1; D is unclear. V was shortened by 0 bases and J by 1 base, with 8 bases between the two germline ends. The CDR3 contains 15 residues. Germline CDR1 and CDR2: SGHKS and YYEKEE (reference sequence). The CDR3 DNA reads TGTGCCAGCAGCTTGGGTGCGGAATCCTACAATGAGCAGTTCTTC. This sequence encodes CASSLGAESYNEQFF.

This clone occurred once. CDR3 amino acids: CASSVGQFSYEQYF. The CDR3 nucleotides are TGTGCCAGCAGCGTCGGTCAATTCTCCTACGAGCAGTACTTC. The genes are TRBV6-5 and TRBJ2-7; D not resolved. The length of the CDR3 is 14 residues. V lost 6 bases and J 0 bases, leaving 12 bases between the germline ends. Germline V lookup: CDR1 MNHEY, CDR2 SVGAGI.

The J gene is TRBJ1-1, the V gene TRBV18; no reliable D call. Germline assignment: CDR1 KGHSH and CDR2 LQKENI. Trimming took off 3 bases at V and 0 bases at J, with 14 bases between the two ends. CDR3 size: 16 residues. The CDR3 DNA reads TGTGCCAGCTCACCCAACGGAGCAGAGCTGAACACTGAAGCTTTCTTT. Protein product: CASSPNGAELNTEAFF.

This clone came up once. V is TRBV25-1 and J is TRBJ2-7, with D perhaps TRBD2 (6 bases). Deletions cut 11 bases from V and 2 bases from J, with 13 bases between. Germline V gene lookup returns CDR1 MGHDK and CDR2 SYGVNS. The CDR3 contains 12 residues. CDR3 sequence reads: CAGRLETYEQYF. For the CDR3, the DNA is TGTGCCGGGAGGCTGGAGACCTACGAGCAGTACTTC.

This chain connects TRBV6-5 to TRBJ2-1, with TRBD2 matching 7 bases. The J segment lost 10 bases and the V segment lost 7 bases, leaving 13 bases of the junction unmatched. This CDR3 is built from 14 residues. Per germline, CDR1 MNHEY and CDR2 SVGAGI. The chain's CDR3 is CASMVWAGVSEQFF. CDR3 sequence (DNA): TGTGCCAGCATGGTTTGGGCGGGAGTGAGCGAGCAGTTCTTC.

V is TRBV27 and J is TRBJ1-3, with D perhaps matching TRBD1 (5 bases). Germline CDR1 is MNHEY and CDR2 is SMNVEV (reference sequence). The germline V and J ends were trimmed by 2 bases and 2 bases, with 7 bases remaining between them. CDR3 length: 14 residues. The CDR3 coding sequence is TGTGCCAGCAGTTTAGCAGGGACTGGAAACACCATATATTTT. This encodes CASSLAGTGNTIYF.

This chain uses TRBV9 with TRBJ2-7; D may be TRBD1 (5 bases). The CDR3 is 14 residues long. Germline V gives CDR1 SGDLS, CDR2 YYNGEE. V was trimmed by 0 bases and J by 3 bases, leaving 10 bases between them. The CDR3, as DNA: TGTGCCAGCAGCGTAGGCCAGGGTGTCTACGAGCAGTACTTC. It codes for CASSVGQGVYEQYF.

As DNA, the CDR3 is TGTGCCAGCAGCAACCGGACTAGCGTCACCTACGAGCAGTACTTC. The encoded protein is CASSNRTSVTYEQYF. The chain carries TRBV7-9 and TRBJ2-7; 9 nucleotides match TRBD2. After removal of 5 bases from V and 2 bases from J, the junction contained 7 bases not matched to a gene. This CDR3 is 15 amino acids long. In germline, CDR1 is SEHNR, CDR2 FQNEAQ (reference sequence).

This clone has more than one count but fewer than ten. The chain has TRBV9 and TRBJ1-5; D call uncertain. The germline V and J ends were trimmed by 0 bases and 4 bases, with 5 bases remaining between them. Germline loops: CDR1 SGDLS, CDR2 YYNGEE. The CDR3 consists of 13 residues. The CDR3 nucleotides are TGTGCCAGCAGCGTAGAGTCAAATCAGCCCCAGCATTTT. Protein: CASSVESNQPQHF.

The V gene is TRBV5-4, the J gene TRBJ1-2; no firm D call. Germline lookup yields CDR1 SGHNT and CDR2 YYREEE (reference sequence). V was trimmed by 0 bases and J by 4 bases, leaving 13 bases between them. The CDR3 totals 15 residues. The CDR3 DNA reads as TGTGCCAGCAGCTTGGAGCTAGGTTCCTCCTATGGCTACACCTTC. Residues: CASSLELGSSYGYTF.

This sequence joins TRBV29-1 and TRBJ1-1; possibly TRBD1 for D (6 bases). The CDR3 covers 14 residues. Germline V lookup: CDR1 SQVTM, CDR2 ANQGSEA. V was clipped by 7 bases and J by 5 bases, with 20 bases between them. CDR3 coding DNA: TGCAGCGCCCTAAATCACAGGGTCCAAACTGAAGCTTTCTTT. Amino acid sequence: CSALNHRVQTEAFF.

The CDR3 is CASSLESEGYEQYF. The CDR3 coding sequence is TGTGCCAGCAGCTTGGAAAGCGAGGGCTACGAGCAGTACTTC. V usage is TRBV7-2 and J usage is TRBJ2-7; D might be TRBD2 (5 bases). CDR1 and CDR2 from the germline V gene are SGHTA and FQGNSA. The CDR3 runs to 14 residues. Trimming pared 3 bases from V and 3 bases from J, leaving 12 bases between.

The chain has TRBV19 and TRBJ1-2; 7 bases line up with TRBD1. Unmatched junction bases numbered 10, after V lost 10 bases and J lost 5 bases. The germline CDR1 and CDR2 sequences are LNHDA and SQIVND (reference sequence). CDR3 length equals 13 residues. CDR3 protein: CATSDRNNYGYTF. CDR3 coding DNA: TGTGCCACTTCGGACAGGAATAATTATGGCTACACCTTC.

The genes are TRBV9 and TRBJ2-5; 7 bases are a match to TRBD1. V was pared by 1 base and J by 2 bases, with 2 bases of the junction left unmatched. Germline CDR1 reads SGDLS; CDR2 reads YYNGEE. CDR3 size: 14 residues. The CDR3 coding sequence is TGTGCCAGCAGCGTATCCAGGGGGCAAGAGACCCAGTACTTC. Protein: CASSVSRGQETQYF.

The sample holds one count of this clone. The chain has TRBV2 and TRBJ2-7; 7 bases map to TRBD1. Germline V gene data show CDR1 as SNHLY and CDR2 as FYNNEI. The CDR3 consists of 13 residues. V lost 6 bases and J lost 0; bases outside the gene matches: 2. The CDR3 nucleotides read TGTGCCAGCAGAGCAGGGGGCTCCTACGAGCAGTACTTC. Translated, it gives CASRAGGSYEQYF.

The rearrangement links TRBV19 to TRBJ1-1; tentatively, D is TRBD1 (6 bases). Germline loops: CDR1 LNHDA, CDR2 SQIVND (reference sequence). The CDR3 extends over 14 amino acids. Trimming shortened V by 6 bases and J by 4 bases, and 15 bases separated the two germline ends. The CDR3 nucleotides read TGTGCCAGTAGATGGGGAGGGGGGGCCACTGAAGCTTTCTTT. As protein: CASRWGGGATEAFF. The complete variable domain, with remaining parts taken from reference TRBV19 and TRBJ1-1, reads DGGITQSPKYLFRKEGQNVTLSCEQNLNHDAMYWYRQDPGQGLRLIYYSQIVNDFQKGDIAEGYSVSREKKESFPLTVTSAQKNPTAFYLCASRWGGGATEAFFGQGTRLTVV.

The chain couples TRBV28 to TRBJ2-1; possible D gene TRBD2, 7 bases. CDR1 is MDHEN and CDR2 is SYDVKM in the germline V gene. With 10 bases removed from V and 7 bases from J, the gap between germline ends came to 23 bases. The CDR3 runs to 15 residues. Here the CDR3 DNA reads TGTGCCACCATGTGGTCGGGGGGCAGTGGGAATGAGCAGTTCTTC. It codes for CATMWSGGSGNEQFF.